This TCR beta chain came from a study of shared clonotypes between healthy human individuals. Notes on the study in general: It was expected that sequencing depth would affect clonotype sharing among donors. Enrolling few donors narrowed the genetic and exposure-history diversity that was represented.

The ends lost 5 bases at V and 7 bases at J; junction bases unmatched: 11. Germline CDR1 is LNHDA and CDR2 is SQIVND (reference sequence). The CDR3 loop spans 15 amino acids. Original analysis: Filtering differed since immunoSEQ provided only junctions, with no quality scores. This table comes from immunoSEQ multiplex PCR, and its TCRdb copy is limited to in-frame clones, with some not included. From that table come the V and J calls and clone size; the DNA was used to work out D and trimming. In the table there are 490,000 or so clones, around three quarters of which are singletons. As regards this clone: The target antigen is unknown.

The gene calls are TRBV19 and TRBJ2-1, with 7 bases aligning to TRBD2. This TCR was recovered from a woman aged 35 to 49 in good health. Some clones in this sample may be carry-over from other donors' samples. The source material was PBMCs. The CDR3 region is CASSVGLGGVNEQFF. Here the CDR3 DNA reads TGTGCCAGTAGTGTCGGACTAGGCGGTGTAAATGAGCAGTTCTTC.